This TCR beta chain was captured in a study of T cells in Graves' hyperthyroidism and ophthalmopathy. Study outcomes and limitations: Classification by a 13 V-J model distinguished ophthalmopathy from stable hyperthyroidism. Most thyroid clonotypes expanded above 0.001 appeared in blood too. For ophthalmopathy, model prediction preceded onset by a median 6.5 months.

CDR3 length: 13 amino acids. Germline CDR1 and CDR2: SGHKS and YYEKEE (reference sequence). The trim removed 4 bases at V and 8 bases at J, leaving 6 bases unmatched. Remarks on this clonotype: The antigen remains undetermined.

From RNA transcripts, TCR beta CDR3 regions were amplified. The study used the HTBI primer set for a first-round RT-PCR of the TCR CDR3. Using its own MiXCR run on the multiplex PCR reads, TCRdb lists one record per CDR3 protein. The sample includes under 650,000 distinct CDR3 sequences, about 17% of them seen just once. Diagnosis of hyperthyroidism was new in patients aged 18 to 65, and its duration was under 2 months. This clonotype was obtained from a woman in her thirties with Graves' hyperthyroidism. Sequenced material: blood. The gene calls are TRBV5-5 and TRBJ2-1, with 7 positions matching TRBD2. CDR3 in amino acids: CASSLGLLDEQFF. Here the CDR3 DNA reads TGTGCCAGCAGCCTGGGACTATTAGATGAGCAGTTCTTC. The full variable domain, with the rest looked up from reference TRBV5-5 and TRBJ2-1, is DAGVTQSPTHLIKTRGQQVTLRCSPISGHKSVSWYQQVLGQGPQFIFQYYEKEERGRGNFPDRFSARQFPNYSSELNVNALLLGDSALYLCASSLGLLDEQFFGPGTRLTVL.